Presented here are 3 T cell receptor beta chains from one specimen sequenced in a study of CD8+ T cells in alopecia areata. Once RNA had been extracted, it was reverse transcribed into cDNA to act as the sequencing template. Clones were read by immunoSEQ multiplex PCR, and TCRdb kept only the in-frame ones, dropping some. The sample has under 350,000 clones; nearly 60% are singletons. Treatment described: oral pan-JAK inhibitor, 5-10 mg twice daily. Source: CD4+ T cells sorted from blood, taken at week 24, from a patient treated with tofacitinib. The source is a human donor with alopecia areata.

CDR3 in DNA: TGTGCCAGCAGCTTGATGGCTGCCCCTAGCACAGATACGCAGTATTTT. It encodes CASSLMAAPSTDTQYF. The chain uses TRBV5-4 and TRBJ2-3; D remains ambiguous. Germline V gene sequence: CDR1 SGHNT, CDR2 YYREEE (reference sequence). The ends were cut back, 1 base at V and 0 bases at J, with 12 bases in the middle. The CDR3 sequence is 16 residues long.

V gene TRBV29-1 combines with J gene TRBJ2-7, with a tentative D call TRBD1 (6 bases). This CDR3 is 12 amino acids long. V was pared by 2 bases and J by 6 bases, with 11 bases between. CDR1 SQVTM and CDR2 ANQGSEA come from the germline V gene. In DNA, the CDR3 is TGCAGCGTTGAACGGCAGGGGAGCGAGCAGTACTTC. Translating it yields CSVERQGSEQYF.

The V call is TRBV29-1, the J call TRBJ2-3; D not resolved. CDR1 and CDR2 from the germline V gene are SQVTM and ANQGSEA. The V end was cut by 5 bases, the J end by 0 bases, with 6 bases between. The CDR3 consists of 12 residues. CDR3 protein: CSVCPSTDTQYF. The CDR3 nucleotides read TGCAGCGTTTGCCCCAGCACAGATACGCAGTATTTT.